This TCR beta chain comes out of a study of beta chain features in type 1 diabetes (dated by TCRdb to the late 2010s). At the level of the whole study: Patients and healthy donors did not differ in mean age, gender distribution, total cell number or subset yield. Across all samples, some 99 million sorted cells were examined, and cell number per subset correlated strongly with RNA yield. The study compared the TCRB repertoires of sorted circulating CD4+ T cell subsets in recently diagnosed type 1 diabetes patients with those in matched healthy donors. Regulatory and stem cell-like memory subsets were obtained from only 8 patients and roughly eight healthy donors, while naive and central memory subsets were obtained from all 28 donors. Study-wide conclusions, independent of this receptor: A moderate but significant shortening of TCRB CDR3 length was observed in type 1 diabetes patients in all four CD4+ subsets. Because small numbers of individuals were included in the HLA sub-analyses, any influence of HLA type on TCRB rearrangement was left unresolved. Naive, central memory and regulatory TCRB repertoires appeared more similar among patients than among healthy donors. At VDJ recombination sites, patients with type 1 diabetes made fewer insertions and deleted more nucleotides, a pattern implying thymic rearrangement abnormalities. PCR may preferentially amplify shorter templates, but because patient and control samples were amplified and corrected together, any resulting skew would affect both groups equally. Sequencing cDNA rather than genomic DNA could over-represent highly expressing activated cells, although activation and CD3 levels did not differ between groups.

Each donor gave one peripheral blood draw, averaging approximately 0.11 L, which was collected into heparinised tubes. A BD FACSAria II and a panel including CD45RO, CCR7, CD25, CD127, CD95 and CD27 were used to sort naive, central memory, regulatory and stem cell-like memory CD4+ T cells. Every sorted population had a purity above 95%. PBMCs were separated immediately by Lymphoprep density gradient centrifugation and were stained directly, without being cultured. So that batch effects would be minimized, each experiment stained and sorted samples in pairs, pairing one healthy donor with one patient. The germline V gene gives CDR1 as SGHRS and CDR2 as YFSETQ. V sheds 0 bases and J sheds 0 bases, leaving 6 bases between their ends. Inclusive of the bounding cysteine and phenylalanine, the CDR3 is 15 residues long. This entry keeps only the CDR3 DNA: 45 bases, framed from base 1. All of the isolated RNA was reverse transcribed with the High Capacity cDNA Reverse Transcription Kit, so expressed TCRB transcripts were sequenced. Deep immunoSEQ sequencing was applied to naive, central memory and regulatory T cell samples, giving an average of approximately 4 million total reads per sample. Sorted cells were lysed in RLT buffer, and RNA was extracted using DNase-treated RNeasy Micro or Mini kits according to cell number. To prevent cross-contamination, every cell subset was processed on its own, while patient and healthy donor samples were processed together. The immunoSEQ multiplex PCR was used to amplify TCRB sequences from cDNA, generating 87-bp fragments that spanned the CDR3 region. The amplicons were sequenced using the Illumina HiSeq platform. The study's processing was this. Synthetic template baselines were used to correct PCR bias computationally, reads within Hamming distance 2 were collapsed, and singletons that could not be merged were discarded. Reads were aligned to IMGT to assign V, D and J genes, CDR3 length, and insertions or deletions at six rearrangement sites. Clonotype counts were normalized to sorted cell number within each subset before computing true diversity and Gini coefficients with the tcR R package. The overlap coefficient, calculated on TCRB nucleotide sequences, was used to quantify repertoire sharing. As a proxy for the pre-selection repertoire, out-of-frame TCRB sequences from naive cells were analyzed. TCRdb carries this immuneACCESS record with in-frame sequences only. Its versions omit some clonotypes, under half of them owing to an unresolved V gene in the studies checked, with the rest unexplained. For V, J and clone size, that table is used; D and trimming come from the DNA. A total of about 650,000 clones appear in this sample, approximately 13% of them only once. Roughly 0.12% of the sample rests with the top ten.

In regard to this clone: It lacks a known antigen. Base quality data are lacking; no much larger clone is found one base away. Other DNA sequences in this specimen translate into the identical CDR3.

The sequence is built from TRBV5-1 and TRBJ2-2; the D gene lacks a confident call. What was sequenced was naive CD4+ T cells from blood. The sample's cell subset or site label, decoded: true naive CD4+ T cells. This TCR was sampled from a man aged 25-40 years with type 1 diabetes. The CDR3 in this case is CASSLGTANTGELFF. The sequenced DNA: TGCGCCAGCAGCTTGGGGACCGCGAACACCGGGGAGCTGTTTTTT.